Below are 28 T cell receptor beta chains sequenced from a single sample in a study of control samples from healthy donors and cancer patients (dated by TCRdb to about 2020). Library preparation was by the immunoSEQ multiplex PCR assay. This is the immuneACCESS table as TCRdb keeps it, with only in-frame sequences that have V and J called. A part of the clones is gone; compared with another copy, unresolved V genes explain less than half, and the rest is unexplained. The sample data list over 15,000 clones, and 86% of these were observed just once. Around 10% of the sample lies in the top ten. The sequenced sample was PBMCs. These receptors all stem from a woman between 70 and 85 years old with colorectal cancer.

This chain joins TRBV5-1 and TRBJ1-2; TRBD1 is a possible D gene (5 bases). CDR3 length: 13 residues. Trimming removed 4 bases at V and 1 base at J, with 8 bases between. Germline V lookup: CDR1 SGHRS, CDR2 YFSETQ. The DNA for the CDR3 is TGCGCCAGCAGCCTGGACAATAACTATGGCTACACCTTC. It codes for CASSLDNNYGYTF. The full variable domain, rest sourced from reference TRBV5-1 and TRBJ1-2, is KAGVTQTPRYLIKTRGQQVTLSCSPISGHRSVSWYQQTPGQGLQFLFEYFSETQRNKGNFPGRFSGRQFSNSRSEMNVSTLELGDSALYLCASSLDNNYGYTFGSGTRLTVV.

The V and J genes are TRBV10-3 and TRBJ2-3; the match to TRBD2 covers 9 bases. Germline values: CDR1 ENHRY, CDR2 SYGVKD. The CDR3 length is 15 residues. With 10 bases clipped from V and 0 bases from J, the junction kept 8 bases outside the gene matches. CDR3 nucleotide sequence: TGTGCCACCCTAACTCTAGCGGGGAGCACAGATACGCAGTATTTT. It yields the protein CATLTLAGSTDTQYF.

The chain recombines TRBV7-3 with TRBJ2-7, with 11 bases fitting TRBD2. CDR3 size: 14 residues. CDR1 is SGHTA, CDR2 FQGTGA, per germline. J gave up 5 bases and V 4 bases, and 4 bases lay outside the gene matches. As DNA, the CDR3 is TGTGCCAGCAGCTCCGGACTAGCGGGCGACGAGCAGTACTTC. Translating gives CASSSGLAGDEQYF.

The rearrangement uses TRBV7-9 and TRBJ2-7; 7 positions match TRBD2. Germline trimming cut 1 base from V and 4 bases from J; bases unmatched to any gene: 4. The germline gives CDR1 SEHNR, CDR2 FQNEAQ (reference sequence). There are 14 residues in the CDR3. DNA for the CDR3: TGTGCCAGCAGCTTAGATAGGACTAGATACGAGCAGTACTTC. Translated: CASSLDRTRYEQYF. The entire variable domain, with the rest obtained from reference TRBV7-9 and TRBJ2-7, is as follows: DTGVSQNPRHKITKRGQNVTFRCDPISEHNRLYWYRQTLGQGPEFLTYFQNEAQLEKSRLLSDRFSAERPKGSFSTLEIQRTEQGDSAMYLCASSLDRTRYEQYFGPGTRLTVT.

The rearrangement uses TRBV12-3 or TRBV12-4 and TRBJ2-1, with D perhaps TRBD1 or TRBD2 (5 bases each). The V end was cut by 6 bases, the J end by 10 bases, with 16 bases between. CDR3 size: 13 residues. The CDR3 spells CASSQSGPGEQFF. The CDR3 bases are TGTGCCAGCAGCCAGTCGGGACCCGGGGAGCAGTTCTTC.

V is TRBV27 and J is TRBJ2-5, with a tentative D call TRBD2 (6 bases). V was cut by 5 bases and J by 6 bases, with 22 bases left in between. Germline V gives CDR1 MNHEY, CDR2 SMNVEV (reference sequence). CDR3 length: 16 amino acids. CDR3 in DNA: TGTGCCAGCAGTGTCCCCACTAGCCTAGGGATGCAGACCCAGTACTTC. Protein: CASSVPTSLGMQTQYF.

The chain recombines TRBV30 with TRBJ2-3; no reliable D call. Germline lookup yields CDR1 GTSNPN and CDR2 SVGIG (reference sequence). V shed 3 bases and J shed 6 bases, with 7 bases lying between them. This CDR3 has 11 residues. CDR3 in DNA: TGTGCCTGGAGGGCCACCGATACGCAGTATTTT. This codes for CAWRATDTQYF.

The J gene is TRBJ2-7, the V gene TRBV9, with TRBD2 matching over 7 bases. From germline, CDR1 is SGDLS and CDR2 YYNGEE. This CDR3 has 15 residues. The junction had 12 bases not matched to a gene; V was cut back by 4 bases and J by 5 bases. CDR3 DNA sequence: TGTGCCAGCAGCCCCCCGGGAGCGGGGAGGGACGAGCAGTACTTC. Translation: CASSPPGAGRDEQYF.

The chain has TRBV4-2 and TRBJ1-6; TRBD1 is a possible D gene (5 bases). The CDR3 contains 15 residues. CDR1 and CDR2 (germline): LGHNA, YNFKEQ. V was clipped by 1 base and J by 10 bases, with 14 bases between them. The CDR3 DNA reads TGTGCCAGCAGCCAAGGGGGGAGGGTACGGTCACCCCTCCACTTT. Its translation is CASSQGGRVRSPLHF.

The gene calls are TRBV19 and TRBJ2-5; 8 bases match TRBD2. With V trimmed by 5 bases and J by 4 bases, 15 bases remained unmatched. From germline, CDR1 is LNHDA and CDR2 SQIVND (reference sequence). This CDR3 has 17 amino acids. The CDR3 region is CASSQPGLGVYGETQYF. CDR3 bases: TGTGCCAGTAGTCAGCCGGGACTAGGAGTTTATGGAGAGACCCAGTACTTC.

The chain employs TRBV12-3 or TRBV12-4 and TRBJ2-3, with D tentatively TRBD1 or TRBD2 (5 bases each). This CDR3 is 12 amino acids long. Trimming removed 0 bases from V and 9 bases from J, with 7 bases in between. The CDR3 nucleotides read TGTGCCAGCAGTTTAGCTGGGACGACGCAGTATTTT. Translated: CASSLAGTTQYF.

This sequence joins TRBV15 and TRBJ1-5, with D possibly matching TRBD1 (5 bases). The CDR3 runs 18 residues. The V and J ends lost 4 bases and 1 base respectively, with 20 bases between them. Germline assignment: CDR1 LNHNV and CDR2 YYDKDF (reference sequence). In nucleotides, the CDR3 is TGTGCCACCAGCACACGGAACGGACGGGACGAAAGCAATCAGCCCCAGCATTTT. It codes for CATSTRNGRDESNQPQHF.

The CDR3 reads CASSNRDGTGELFF. The CDR3 region has the DNA TGTGCCAGTAGCAACAGGGATGGAACCGGGGAGCTGTTTTTT. This sequence joins TRBV19 and TRBJ2-2; tentative D call: TRBD1 (6 bases). Germline CDR1 and CDR2: LNHDA and SQIVND (reference sequence). Deletions cut 6 bases from V and 5 bases from J, with 13 bases between. The CDR3 has 14 amino acids. The full variable domain, in which reference TRBV19 and TRBJ2-2 provide the parts outside the CDR3, is DGGITQSPKYLFRKEGQNVTLSCEQNLNHDAMYWYRQDPGQGLRLIYYSQIVNDFQKGDIAEGYSVSREKKESFPLTVTSAQKNPTAFYLCASSNRDGTGELFFGEGSRLTVL.

The gene calls are TRBV19 and TRBJ1-2; TRBD1 aligns across 8 bases. Germline loops: CDR1 LNHDA, CDR2 SQIVND (reference sequence). The CDR3 extends over 17 amino acids. The V gene end was trimmed by 9 bases and the J gene end by 0 bases; junction bases not matched to a gene: 15. CDR3 bases: TGTGCCAGCCAGTATTCGAAAGCGGACAGGGCTAACTATGGCTACACCTTC. It translates to CASQYSKADRANYGYTF.

V is TRBV9 and J is TRBJ2-7; D call uncertain. The CDR3 contains 13 residues. From germline, CDR1 is SGDLS and CDR2 YYNGEE. The V gene lost 0 bases and the J gene lost 6 bases, with 10 bases spanning the gap. The CDR3 protein is CASSVALKSEQYF. The CDR3 DNA sequence: TGTGCCAGCAGCGTAGCTCTAAAGAGCGAGCAGTACTTC.

This chain links TRBV30 with TRBJ2-1, with 9 positions matching TRBD1. J lost 2 bases, V lost 2 bases, and 4 bases had no gene match. The CDR3 contains 15 residues. Germline V gene sequence: CDR1 GTSNPN, CDR2 SVGIG (reference sequence). This CDR3 reads CAWSRRDRAYNEQFF. The DNA for the CDR3 is TGTGCCTGGAGTCGCCGGGACAGGGCCTACAATGAGCAGTTCTTC.

This rearrangement joins TRBV11-3 to TRBJ2-5; 8 positions agree with TRBD2. Germline trimming cut 5 bases from V and 2 bases from J; bases unmatched to any gene: 22. The CDR3 length is 20 residues. In germline, CDR1 is SGHNT, CDR2 YENEEA. For the CDR3, the DNA is TGTGCCAGCAGCCCATCTCGAGGGGGGACTAGAGCTTTCCAACAAGAGACCCAGTACTTC. Its protein product is CASSPSRGGTRAFQQETQYF.

The chain has TRBV25-1 and TRBJ1-6; D ambiguous. The CDR3 has 12 residues. Trimming shortened V by 4 bases and J by 7 bases, and 5 bases separated the two germline ends. CDR1 MGHDK and CDR2 SYGVNS come from the germline V gene. The CDR3 spells CASSAGNSPLHF. CDR3 nucleotides: TGTGCCAGCAGTGCCGGAAATTCACCCCTCCACTTT. Full variable domain (remainder filled in from reference TRBV25-1 and TRBJ1-6): EADIYQTPRYLVIGTGKKITLECSQTMGHDKMYWYQQDPGMELHLIHYSYGVNSTEKGDLSSESTVSRIRTEHFPLTLESARPSHTSQYLCASSAGNSPLHFGNGTRLTVT.

The chain is built from TRBV2 and TRBJ2-4; D is undetermined. Trimming cost V 4 bases and J 0 bases, with 10 bases left between them. CDR1 SNHLY and CDR2 FYNNEI come from the germline V gene. CDR3 size: 15 residues. CDR3 amino acids: CASSGLKLAKNIQYF. The CDR3 DNA reads as TGTGCCAGCAGTGGACTGAAGCTAGCCAAAAACATTCAGTACTTC.

The chain combines TRBV2 with TRBJ1-1; maybe TRBD1 (6 bases). This CDR3 spans 13 amino acids. The germline V and J ends were trimmed by 6 bases and 1 base, with 9 bases remaining between them. The germline V gene encodes CDR1 SNHLY and CDR2 FYNNEI. CDR3 residues: CASRADRNTEAFF. In DNA form, the CDR3 reads TGTGCCAGCAGGGCGGACAGGAACACTGAAGCTTTCTTT.

The chain uses TRBV2 and TRBJ2-1, with 7 bases matching TRBD2. The germline V gene has CDR1 SNHLY and CDR2 FYNNEI. CDR3 length: 13 residues. V shed 7 bases, J shed 4 bases, and the junction held 4 bases outside the gene matches. The CDR3 region is CASMGGRYNEQFF. The CDR3 coding sequence is TGTGCCAGCATGGGGGGGAGGTACAATGAGCAGTTCTTC.

The gene calls are TRBV12-5 and TRBJ2-3; D is possibly TRBD1 or TRBD2 (6 bases each). V lost 0 bases and J 1 base, leaving 14 bases between the germline ends. Germline CDR1 LGHNT, CDR2 FRNRAP. This CDR3 is 17 amino acids long. Here the CDR3 reads CASGLVGGSTRTDTQYF. The CDR3 DNA sequence: TGTGCTAGTGGTTTGGTAGGGGGGTCTACTCGCACAGATACGCAGTATTTT.

In this sample, this clone turned up once. The chain is built from TRBV2 and TRBJ1-1; 7 bases are shared with TRBD1. The germline V gene has CDR1 SNHLY and CDR2 FYNNEI. V trimming: 6 bases; J trimming: 6 bases; junction bases outside the gene matches: 10. The CDR3 runs 14 residues. The chain's CDR3 is CASRPDRVGSEAFF. The DNA for the CDR3 is TGTGCCAGCAGACCAGACAGGGTTGGGTCTGAAGCTTTCTTT.

The V call is TRBV7-2, the J call TRBJ1-2; unclear D gene. The CDR3 is made up of 17 amino acids. Germline CDR1 is SGHTA and CDR2 is FQGNSA. V shed 5 bases and J shed 4 bases, with 23 bases lying between them. CDR3 sequence: CASSPGVWGGIVYGYTF. In DNA form, the CDR3 reads TGTGCCAGCAGCCCCGGGGTGTGGGGAGGAATAGTCTATGGCTACACCTTC.

The rearrangement links TRBV11-2 to TRBJ2-1; TRBD2 matches at 11 bases. J lost 8 bases, V lost 2 bases, and 5 bases had no gene match. The CDR3 is 15 amino acids. CDR1 is SGHAT and CDR2 is FQNNGV in the germline V gene. CDR3 DNA sequence: TGTGCCAGCAGCTTAAGGCTAGCGGGGGGCTATGAGCAGTTCTTC. Its protein is CASSLRLAGGYEQFF.

The chain recombines TRBV19 with TRBJ2-3; TRBD2 is a possible D gene (5 bases). Germline-derived CDR1 and CDR2 are LNHDA and SQIVND (reference sequence). Trimming took 11 bases from V and 4 from J, leaving 25 bases between them. The CDR3 sequence is 16 residues long. The DNA for the CDR3 is TGTGCCTCGACTCCGTCGCGGAGGAGGACTCCAGATACGCAGTATTTT. The encoded protein is CASTPSRRRTPDTQYF.

V is TRBV6-5 and J is TRBJ2-5; D not resolved. The CDR3 has 13 residues. Germline V gives CDR1 MNHEY, CDR2 SVGAGI. V dropped 5 bases and J dropped 5 bases, with 12 bases sitting between them. Written as DNA, the CDR3 is TGTGCCAGCAGTCAGGAGAATGGGGAGACCCAGTACTTC. Amino acids: CASSQENGETQYF.

Only a few counts were recorded for this clone. The V call is TRBV19, the J call TRBJ2-3; D may be TRBD2 (6 bases). V lost 5 bases and J lost 1, with 19 bases in between. Per the germline V gene, CDR1 is LNHDA and CDR2 is SQIVND (reference sequence). The CDR3 has 17 residues. CDR3 in amino acids: CASSPTAGGARTDTQYF. DNA for the CDR3: TGTGCCAGTAGTCCCACGGCCGGCGGGGCCCGCACAGATACGCAGTATTTT.